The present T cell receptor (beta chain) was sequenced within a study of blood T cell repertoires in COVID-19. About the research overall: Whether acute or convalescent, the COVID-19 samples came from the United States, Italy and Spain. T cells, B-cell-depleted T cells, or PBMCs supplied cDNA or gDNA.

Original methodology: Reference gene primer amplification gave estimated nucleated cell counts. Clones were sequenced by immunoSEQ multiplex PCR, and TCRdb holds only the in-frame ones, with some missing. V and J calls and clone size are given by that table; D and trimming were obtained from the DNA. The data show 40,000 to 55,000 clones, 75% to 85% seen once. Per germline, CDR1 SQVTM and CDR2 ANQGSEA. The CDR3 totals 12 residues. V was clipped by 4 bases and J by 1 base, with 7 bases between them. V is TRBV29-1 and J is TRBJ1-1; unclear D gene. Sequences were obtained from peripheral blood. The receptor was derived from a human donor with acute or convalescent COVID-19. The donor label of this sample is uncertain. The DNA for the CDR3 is TGCAGCGTTGGTAGATCGAACACTGAAGCTTTCTTT. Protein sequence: CSVGRSNTEAFF.